These 25 T cell receptor beta chains originate from one sample sequenced in a study of cytomegalovirus exposure and HLA in healthy donors. PCR was performed using 60 Vbeta and 13 Jbeta primers. Clones were sequenced by immunoSEQ multiplex PCR, and TCRdb holds only the in-frame ones, with some missing. Among 250,000 to 350,000 clones listed, 75% to 90% were seen once. The sequencing sample was made of PBMCs. Source of these receptors: a girl aged 2 to 10 in good health and CMV-seronegative.

The chain employs TRBV27 and TRBJ1-2; a weak D match, TRBD1 (6 bases). The length of the CDR3 is 13 residues. Germline loops: CDR1 MNHEY, CDR2 SMNVEV (reference sequence). The V end was cut by 4 bases, the J end by 6 bases, with 12 bases between. CDR3 loop: CASSSLTGNGYTF. For the CDR3, the DNA is TGTGCCAGCAGTTCTCTAACAGGGAATGGCTACACCTTC.

This clone was recorded a few times. J is TRBJ1-5 and V is TRBV11-1; D remains unclear. Germline V gene lookup returns CDR1 SGHAT and CDR2 FQDESV (reference sequence). This CDR3 comprises 14 residues. V was cut by 0 bases and J by 6 bases, with 9 bases left in between. The CDR3 loop reads CASSLAGVGQPQHF. The DNA for the CDR3 is TGTGCCAGCAGCTTAGCCGGGGTTGGTCAGCCCCAGCATTTT. Using reference TRBV11-1 and TRBJ1-5 for the parts outside the CDR3, the full variable domain is EAEVAQSPRYKITEKSQAVAFWCDPISGHATLYWYRQILGQGPELLVQFQDESVVDDSQLPKDRFSAERLKGVDSTLKIQPAELGDSAMYLCASSLAGVGQPQHFGDGTRLSIL.

V is TRBV27 and J is TRBJ1-5, with no clear D. Trimming left V 2 bases short and J 4 bases short, with 15 bases between. The germline CDR1 and CDR2 sequences are MNHEY and SMNVEV (reference sequence). There are 16 residues in the CDR3. The CDR3 region has the DNA TGTGCCAGCAGTTTAGGCGGCGGTCCGTTAAATCAGCCCCAGCATTTT. Protein sequence: CASSLGGGPLNQPQHF.

The chain couples TRBV19 to TRBJ2-1; TRBD1 aligns across 7 bases. After removal of 1 base from V and 9 bases from J, the junction contained 12 bases not matched to a gene. Per the germline V gene, CDR1 is LNHDA and CDR2 is SQIVND (reference sequence). The length of the CDR3 is 16 residues. For the CDR3, the DNA is TGTGCCAGTAGTATAGGGGTGGTTGACAGGGTTGGTGAGCAGTTCTTC. Protein product: CASSIGVVDRVGEQFF.

This chain joins TRBV6-1 and TRBJ2-7, with D possibly being TRBD2 (5 bases). CDR3 length equals 15 residues. Germline assignment: CDR1 MNHNS and CDR2 SASEGT. V gave up 1 base and J gave up 7 bases, with 17 bases separating them. CDR3 residues: CASSEVGGQRKEQYF. The CDR3 region has the DNA TGTGCCAGCAGTGAAGTTGGCGGGCAGAGGAAAGAGCAGTACTTC.

The CDR3 DNA reads as TGTGCCAGCAGCTTAGATCTTACAGGAAATAACTATGGCTACACCTTC. Translation gives CASSLDLTGNNYGYTF. This chain uses TRBV11-3 with TRBJ1-2; tentatively, D is TRBD1 (5 bases). Germline V gives CDR1 SGHNT, CDR2 YENEEA. The germline V and J ends were trimmed by 0 bases and 1 base, with 12 bases remaining between them. The CDR3 length is 16 residues.

V gene TRBV28 combines with J gene TRBJ1-1, with TRBD1 matching 8 bases. V shed 6 bases, J shed 2 bases, and the junction held 8 bases outside the gene matches. CDR1 is MDHEN and CDR2 is SYDVKM in the germline V gene. The CDR3 totals 15 residues. CDR3 residues: CASRPIQGGNTEAFF. The CDR3 DNA follows: TGTGCCAGCAGGCCCATACAGGGGGGTAACACTGAAGCTTTCTTT.

The chain joins TRBV5-1 to TRBJ2-3; TRBD2 is a possible D gene (5 bases). The V end was cut by 0 bases, the J end by 0 bases, with 11 bases between. The CDR3 is 16 amino acids. From germline, CDR1 is SGHRS and CDR2 YFSETQ. CDR3 sequence: CASSLVVSVSTDTQYF. DNA of the CDR3: TGCGCCAGCAGCTTGGTGGTTAGCGTTAGCACAGATACGCAGTATTTT.

The V and J genes are TRBV6-7 and TRBJ1-4; 10 bases are shared with TRBD1. TRBV6-7 is sorted into the ORF group, with uncertain function. Losses at the gene ends were 7 bases for V and 6 bases for J; bases not matched to a gene: 8. The CDR3 extends over 15 amino acids. The CDR3 DNA is TGTGCCAGCATCCTAGCCGGGACAGGGGATGAAAAACTGTTTTTT. Its protein is CASILAGTGDEKLFF.

The rearrangement links TRBV28 to TRBJ2-2; weak D call: TRBD1 (5 bases). Germline CDR1 reads MDHEN; CDR2 reads SYDVKM. CDR3 length: 15 amino acids. V was clipped by 3 bases and J by 7 bases, with 15 bases between them. The CDR3 loop is CASSLGRVSVGELFF. In DNA, the CDR3 is TGTGCCAGCAGTTTGGGCAGGGTATCTGTCGGGGAGCTGTTTTTT.

The chain employs TRBV30 and TRBJ1-2, with D maybe TRBD1 (5 bases). The germline V and J ends were trimmed by 4 bases and 8 bases, with 17 bases remaining between them. Germline V CDR1 and CDR2: GTSNPN, SVGIG (reference sequence). The CDR3 runs to 13 residues. CDR3 sequence reads: CAWIFSGFGGYTF. In DNA form, the CDR3 reads TGTGCCTGGATTTTTTCAGGGTTCGGCGGCTACACCTTC.

This clone was picked up one time. The V call is TRBV10-2, the J call TRBJ1-5, with 10 nucleotides matching TRBD1. The CDR3 has 13 amino acids. Looked up from germline, CDR1 is WSHSY and CDR2 is SAAADI. Trimming cost V 4 bases and J 11 bases; bases outside gene matches: 5. CDR3 DNA: TGCGCCAGCAGTGGGGGACAGGGGTTAACCCAGCATTTT. Protein sequence: CASSGGQGLTQHF.

The DNA for the CDR3 is TGTGCCAGCAGCAAAGACTCGCTATCCTACAATGAGCAGTTCTTC. Its protein is CASSKDSLSYNEQFF. This sequence joins TRBV6-6 and TRBJ2-1; D remains unclear. This CDR3 comprises 15 residues. Germline-derived CDR1 and CDR2 are MNHNY and SVGAGI (reference sequence). Deletions cut 6 bases from V and 1 base from J, with 13 bases between.

The J gene is TRBJ1-4, the V gene TRBV5-1, with no clear D. V was shortened by 2 bases and J by 0 bases, with 2 bases between the two germline ends. CDR3 length: 13 amino acids. Germline-derived CDR1 and CDR2 are SGHRS and YFSETQ. CDR3: CASSFSTNEKLFF. The CDR3 nucleotides are TGCGCCAGCAGCTTCTCAACTAATGAAAAACTGTTTTTT. The variable domain in full, completed from reference TRBV5-1 and TRBJ1-4, reads KAGVTQTPRYLIKTRGQQVTLSCSPISGHRSVSWYQQTPGQGLQFLFEYFSETQRNKGNFPGRFSGRQFSNSRSEMNVSTLELGDSALYLCASSFSTNEKLFFGSGTQLSVL.

This rearrangement joins TRBV18 to TRBJ1-5, with a possible D match to TRBD1 (5 bases). Trimming left V 6 bases short and J 3 bases short, with 12 bases between. The CDR3 length is 14 residues. CDR1 and CDR2 (germline): KGHSH, LQKENI. CDR3 DNA sequence: TGTGCCAGCTCCCTGGGGCAGATCAATCAGCCCCAGCATTTT. Amino acids: CASSLGQINQPQHF. Full variable domain (outside the CDR3, taken from reference TRBV18 and TRBJ1-5): NAGVMQNPRHLVRRRGQEARLRCSPMKGHSHVYWYRQLPEEGLKFMVYLQKENIIDESGMPKERFSAEFPKEGPSILRIQQVVRGDSAAYFCASSLGQINQPQHFGDGTRLSIL.

This chain connects TRBV5-6 to TRBJ2-7; TRBD1 might be the D (5 bases). V was clipped by 4 bases and J by 3 bases, with 8 bases between them. The CDR3 runs to 12 residues. Looked up from germline, CDR1 is SGHDT and CDR2 is YYEEEE. The CDR3 region has the DNA TGTGCCAGCAGCGTAGACAGCTACGAGCAGTACTTC. This sequence encodes CASSVDSYEQYF.

The chain has TRBV7-2 and TRBJ2-2; 8 bases map to TRBD1. The trim removed 6 bases at V and 0 bases at J, leaving 3 bases unmatched. The CDR3 extends over 15 amino acids. Per germline, CDR1 SGHTA and CDR2 FQGNSA. The chain's CDR3 is CASRPGGANTGELFF. CDR3 bases: TGTGCCAGCAGGCCAGGGGGCGCGAACACCGGGGAGCTGTTTTTT.

This clone was observed a handful of times. The chain joins TRBV28 to TRBJ1-4, with D perhaps TRBD1 (6 bases). Trimming removed 8 bases at V and 13 bases at J, with 23 bases between. Looked up from germline, CDR1 is MDHEN and CDR2 is SYDVKM. The CDR3 has 14 amino acids. CDR3 amino acids: CASGGGFGHGRLFF. The CDR3 nucleotides read TGTGCCAGCGGGGGGGGCTTCGGACACGGAAGACTGTTTTTT.

The V and J genes are TRBV7-3 and TRBJ2-7; 10 nucleotides match TRBD2. The V and J ends lost 5 bases and 1 base, in that order; junction bases with no gene match: 8. Germline V gives CDR1 SGHTA, CDR2 FQGTGA. There are 16 residues in the CDR3. This chain's CDR3 is CASSHRLAGMSYEQYF. CDR3 sequence (DNA): TGTGCCAGCAGCCATAGACTAGCGGGTATGTCCTACGAGCAGTACTTC.

This clone was found a few times. The V call is TRBV5-4, the J call TRBJ2-6; D perhaps matches TRBD1 (5 bases). The ends were cut back, 1 base at V and 0 bases at J, with 20 bases in the middle. CDR1 and CDR2 (germline): SGHNT, YYREEE (reference sequence). The CDR3 length is 20 residues. The CDR3 DNA sequence: TGTGCCAGCAGCTTGCCCCCCGGACAATTTGGGAACTCTGGGGCCAACGTCCTGACTTTC. The encoded protein is CASSLPPGQFGNSGANVLTF.

The V and J genes are TRBV4-1 and TRBJ1-6, with no clear D. This CDR3 has 18 amino acids. V lost 5 bases, J lost 0 bases, and 17 bases lay in between. From germline, CDR1 is MGHRA and CDR2 YSYEKL. This CDR3 reads CASSLVISRISYNSPLHF. In nucleotides, the CDR3 is TGCGCCAGCAGCTTGGTGATCTCGCGGATCTCCTATAATTCACCCCTCCACTTT.

J is TRBJ2-5 and V is TRBV5-1; 11 nucleotides align to TRBD2. Germline values: CDR1 SGHRS, CDR2 YFSETQ. The CDR3 sequence is 16 residues long. Losses at the gene ends were 2 bases for V and 5 bases for J; bases not matched to a gene: 8. CDR3: CASSFGLAGGEETQYF. The CDR3 DNA sequence: TGCGCCAGCAGCTTCGGCCTAGCGGGGGGCGAGGAGACCCAGTACTTC.

V usage is TRBV7-3 and J usage is TRBJ1-2; possibly TRBD1 for D (6 bases). The CDR3 length is 13 residues. Trimming took off 0 bases at V and 8 bases at J, with 10 bases between the two ends. The germline CDR1 and CDR2 sequences are SGHTA and FQGTGA. The CDR3 nucleotides read TGTGCCAGCAGCTTAACCAGGGGAAAGGGCTACACCTTC. Its translation is CASSLTRGKGYTF.

This clone was observed a handful of times. The gene calls are TRBV30 and TRBJ2-2, with D maybe TRBD2 (6 bases). The CDR3 length is 16 residues. The V end was cut by 4 bases, the J end by 3 bases, with 18 bases between. In germline, CDR1 is GTSNPN, CDR2 SVGIG (reference sequence). The DNA of the CDR3 is TGTGCCTGGAACCGGGACTGGCCGTTCCACACCGGGGAGCTGTTTTTT. Protein sequence: CAWNRDWPFHTGELFF.

This clone was detected only a few times. The V gene is TRBV15, the J gene TRBJ2-5; 8 bases match TRBD2. V was clipped by 1 base and J by 5 bases; unmatched bases: 9. The germline CDR1 and CDR2 sequences are LNHNV and YYDKDF (reference sequence). This CDR3 contains 16 residues. The CDR3 is CATSRGLAGGGETQYF. The CDR3 coding sequence is TGTGCCACCAGCAGAGGTCTAGCGGGCGGGGGGGAGACCCAGTACTTC. The whole variable domain, remainder taken from reference TRBV15 and TRBJ2-5, is DAMVIQNPRYQVTQFGKPVTLSCSQTLNHNVMYWYQQKSSQAPKLLFHYYDKDFNNEADTPDNFQSRRPNTSFCFLDIRSPGLGDTAMYLCATSRGLAGGGETQYFGPGTRLLVL.